The 6 T cell receptor beta chains in this list originate from one sample, sequenced in a study of cytomegalovirus exposure and HLA in healthy donors. PCR was performed using 60 Vbeta and 13 Jbeta primers. Only in-frame clones appear in the TCRdb table, and some are missing; sequencing was by immunoSEQ multiplex PCR. The repertoire has about 120,000 clones, 81% of them found once; the top ten carry approximately 4%. Sequenced input: PBMCs. The source is a man younger than 35 in good health and CMV-seropositive.

The chain couples TRBV2 to TRBJ2-5, with D maybe TRBD2 (6 bases). The J call could be wrong; TRBJ2-7 is a better fit for the DNA end. Germline values: CDR1 SNHLY, CDR2 FYNNEI. The CDR3 totals 15 residues. This CDR3 reads CASTGTETISYEQYF. The CDR3 DNA follows: TGTGCCAGCACGGGGACTGAAACCATCTCCTACGAGCAGTACTTC.

V usage is TRBV19 and J usage is TRBJ2-1; TRBD2 aligns across 8 bases. CDR3 length equals 16 residues. CDR1 is LNHDA and CDR2 is SQIVND in the germline V gene (reference sequence). The trim removed 2 bases at V and 6 bases at J, leaving 9 bases unmatched. CDR3 DNA: TGTGCCAGTAGTATAACAGGGCGGGGGGACTTCAATGAGCAGTTCTTC. Encoded protein: CASSITGRGDFNEQFF.

The J gene is TRBJ1-5, the V gene TRBV19; D gene ambiguous. Trimming took off 5 bases at V and 3 bases at J, with 20 bases between the two ends. The germline V gene has CDR1 LNHDA and CDR2 SQIVND (reference sequence). This CDR3 is 17 amino acids long. The CDR3 loop reads CASSRASRGATNQPQHF. The CDR3 DNA reads as TGTGCCAGTAGTCGGGCGAGCCGGGGAGCGACCAATCAGCCCCAGCATTTT.

J is TRBJ2-3 and V is TRBV6-5; 12 bases match TRBD2. Trimming took 9 bases from V and 6 from J; bases not matched to a gene: 4. This CDR3 contains 13 residues. The V gene's germline CDR1 is MNHEY and CDR2 SVGAGI. The chain's CDR3 is CASRTSGVDTQYF. As DNA, the CDR3 is TGTGCCAGTAGGACTAGCGGGGTTGATACGCAGTATTTT.

CDR3: CASESLGGEQYF. The CDR3 bases are TGTGCCAGCGAGTCCCTGGGGGGCGAGCAGTACTTC. This sequence joins TRBV27 and TRBJ2-7; a possible D gene is TRBD2 (6 bases). The CDR3 is made up of 12 amino acids. CDR1 and CDR2 from the germline V gene are MNHEY and SMNVEV (reference sequence). Deletions cut 8 bases from V and 6 bases from J, with 14 bases between.

This clone came up a few times. A junction end diverges from the germline sequence, so it may reflect a read error. The chain combines TRBV7-9 with TRBJ2-7, with 10 bases lining up with TRBD1. The germline gives CDR1 SEHNR, CDR2 FQNEAQ (reference sequence). The CDR3 spans 14 residues. The CDR3 nucleotides are TGTTCCTGGGGAAAGGGACAGGGGTCCTCCGAGCAGTACTTC. The encoded protein is CSWGKGQGSSEQYF. Variable domain in full (rest from reference TRBV7-9 and TRBJ2-7): DTGVSQNPRHKITKRGQNVTFRCDPISEHNRLYWYRQTLGQGPEFLTYFQNEAQLEKSRLLSDRFSAERPKGSFSTLEIQRTEQGDSAMYLCSWGKGQGSSEQYFGPGTRLTVT.